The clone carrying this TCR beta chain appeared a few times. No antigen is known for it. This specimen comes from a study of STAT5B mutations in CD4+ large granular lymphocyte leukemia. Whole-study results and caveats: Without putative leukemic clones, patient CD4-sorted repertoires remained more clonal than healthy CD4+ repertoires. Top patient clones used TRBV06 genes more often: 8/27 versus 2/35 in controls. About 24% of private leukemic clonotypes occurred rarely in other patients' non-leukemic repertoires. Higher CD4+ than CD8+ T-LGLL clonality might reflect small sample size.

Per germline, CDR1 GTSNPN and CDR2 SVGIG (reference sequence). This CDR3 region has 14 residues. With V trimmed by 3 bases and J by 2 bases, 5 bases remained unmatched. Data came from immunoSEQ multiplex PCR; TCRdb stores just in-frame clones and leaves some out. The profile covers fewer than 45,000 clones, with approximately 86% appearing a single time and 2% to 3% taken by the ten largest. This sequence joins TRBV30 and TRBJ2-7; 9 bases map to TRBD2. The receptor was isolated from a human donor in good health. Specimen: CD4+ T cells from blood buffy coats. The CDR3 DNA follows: TGTGCCTGGAGGCGGGGGGGGACCCCCTACGAGCAGTACTTC. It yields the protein CAWRRGGTPYEQYF.